This entry lists 19 T cell receptor beta chains sequenced from one sample in a study of Tregs in tolerant kidney transplant recipients (dated by TCRdb to 2018 to 2020). Taken with the paper, the label for time point translates to: blood sample drawn before combined kidney and bone marrow transplant. Library construction relied on the immunoSEQ multiplex PCR assay. This is the immuneACCESS table as TCRdb keeps it, with only in-frame sequences that have V and J called. A part of the clones is gone; compared with another copy, unresolved V genes explain less than half, and the rest is unexplained. This sample has approximately 100,000 clones in its table, and approximately 93% of those were observed once. In total, the top ten clones hold 0.46% of the sample. Specimen: CD4+ T cells from blood, collected before the transplant. These receptor sequences come from a human donor who received a combined kidney and bone marrow transplant.

The chain is built from TRBV11-2 and TRBJ1-2; a possible D gene is TRBD1 (5 bases). V lost 4 bases to trimming and J lost 4 bases, with 13 bases between them. Germline loops: CDR1 SGHAT, CDR2 FQNNGV. The CDR3 length is 14 residues. The CDR3 DNA follows: TGTGCCAGCAGCTATGGGGGGACGGGCTATGGCTACACCTTC. This codes for CASSYGGTGYGYTF.

The rearrangement uses TRBV10-3 and TRBJ2-3; possible D gene TRBD2, 6 bases. Trimming left V 3 bases short and J 1 base short, with 11 bases between. The CDR3 is 15 residues long. CDR1 ENHRY and CDR2 SYGVKD come from the germline V gene. DNA for the CDR3: TGTGCCATCAGTGAATGGGGGGACGGCACAGATACGCAGTATTTT. The encoded protein is CAISEWGDGTDTQYF.

The J gene is TRBJ1-1, the V gene TRBV6-1, with D unresolved. Trimming pared 5 bases from V and 11 bases from J, leaving 21 bases between. The CDR3 length is 14 residues. From germline, CDR1 is MNHNS and CDR2 SASEGT. CDR3 nucleotides: TGTGCCAGCAGTCCCAGAGCGTTGAGTGGTGGGGCTTTCTTT. The encoded protein is CASSPRALSGGAFF.

The V call is TRBV29-1, the J call TRBJ2-3; 12 bases agree with TRBD1. From germline, CDR1 is SQVTM and CDR2 ANQGSEA. With V trimmed by 4 bases and J by 6 bases, 5 bases remained unmatched. The CDR3 contains 14 residues. The CDR3 loop is CSVAGTGGFDTQYF. CDR3 sequence (DNA): TGCAGCGTTGCTGGGACAGGGGGCTTCGATACGCAGTATTTT.

The chain has TRBV2 and TRBJ2-7; possibly TRBD2 for D (6 bases). Trimming stripped 5 bases from V and 2 bases from J, with 16 bases between. The CDR3 length is 15 residues. Germline lookup yields CDR1 SNHLY and CDR2 FYNNEI. This CDR3 reads CASSIQGGGAYEQYF. The CDR3 DNA reads as TGTGCCAGCAGTATACAAGGCGGAGGGGCCTACGAGCAGTACTTC.

CDR3: CASSQTGQAATYTF. DNA of the CDR3: TGCGCCAGCAGCCAAACGGGACAGGCTGCAACCTACACCTTC. The chain recombines TRBV5-1 with TRBJ1-2, with 8 bases identical to TRBD1. The ends lost 4 bases at V and 10 bases at J; junction bases unmatched: 12. This CDR3 has 14 residues. Germline assignment: CDR1 SGHRS and CDR2 YFSETQ.

This sequence joins TRBV9 and TRBJ2-2; D is perhaps TRBD2 (6 bases). The V and J ends lost 4 bases and 2 bases respectively, with 12 bases between them. The germline V gene has CDR1 SGDLS and CDR2 YYNGEE. This CDR3 contains 15 residues. CDR3 loop: CASSFSGTNTGELFF. The DNA of the CDR3 is TGTGCCAGCAGCTTCTCCGGGACTAACACCGGGGAGCTGTTTTTT.

This sequence joins TRBV7-9 and TRBJ2-7, with D tentatively TRBD1 (5 bases). The CDR3 sequence is 15 residues long. The germline V gene has CDR1 SEHNR and CDR2 FQNEAQ (reference sequence). Between the trimmed V and J ends, which lost 1 base and 7 bases, there was a span of 17 bases. The CDR3 spells CASSLDQGRLREQYF. CDR3 in DNA: TGTGCCAGCAGCTTAGATCAGGGCCGCTTAAGAGAGCAGTACTTC.

The V call is TRBV7-9, the J call TRBJ2-5, with D unresolved. From germline, CDR1 is SEHNR and CDR2 FQNEAQ (reference sequence). This CDR3 contains 14 residues. Trimming took 3 bases from V and 1 from J, leaving 9 bases between them. The CDR3 spells CASSFSVSQETQYF. DNA for the CDR3: TGTGCCAGCAGCTTCTCAGTAAGCCAAGAGACCCAGTACTTC.

The V and J genes are TRBV29-1 and TRBJ2-1; D not certain. CDR3 size: 16 residues. V gave up 4 bases and J gave up 3 bases, with 19 bases separating them. Looked up from germline, CDR1 is SQVTM and CDR2 is ANQGSEA. The CDR3 coding sequence is TGCAGCGTTGGAGGCGGATCCATCGGCCTCTACAATGAGCAGTTCTTC. Residues: CSVGGGSIGLYNEQFF.

This clone has only one observation. The chain recombines TRBV19 with TRBJ1-1; tentatively, D is TRBD1 (5 bases). CDR1 and CDR2 (germline): LNHDA, SQIVND (reference sequence). This CDR3 has 14 amino acids. Between the trimmed V and J ends, which lost 2 bases and 8 bases, there was a span of 15 bases. CDR3 loop: CASSIIAGPQEAFF. CDR3 nucleotide sequence: TGTGCCAGTAGTATAATTGCGGGGCCTCAGGAAGCTTTCTTT.

This clone was recorded a few times. The chain links TRBV19 to TRBJ1-3; D might be TRBD1 (6 bases). V was trimmed by 3 bases and J by 2 bases, leaving 14 bases between them. CDR1 and CDR2 (germline): LNHDA, SQIVND (reference sequence). The CDR3 consists of 16 residues. The CDR3 spells CASSIPRGYTGNTIYF. The CDR3 DNA follows: TGTGCCAGTAGTATCCCCAGGGGCTATACTGGAAACACCATATATTTT.

Only one count was recorded for this clone. This rearrangement joins TRBV7-2 to TRBJ2-3; 15 nucleotides match TRBD2. CDR1 and CDR2 (germline): SGHTA, FQGNSA. The CDR3 runs 19 residues. V trimming: 5 bases; J trimming: 0 bases; junction bases outside the gene matches: 9. The CDR3 nucleotides read TGTGCCAGCAGCCGACGGACTAGCGGGAGGGCCTCTAGCACAGATACGCAGTATTTT. It specifies CASSRRTSGRASSTDTQYF. Complete variable domain (other parts from reference TRBV7-2 and TRBJ2-3): GAGVSQSPSNKVTEKGKDVELRCDPISGHTALYWYRQSLGQGLEFLIYFQGNSAPDKSGLPSDRFSAERTGGSVSTLTIQRTQQEDSAVYLCASSRRTSGRASSTDTQYFGPGTRLTVL.

The J gene is TRBJ2-2, the V gene TRBV9, with 10 positions matching TRBD2. Germline V CDR1 and CDR2: SGDLS, YYNGEE. The CDR3 covers 17 residues. V lost 1 base to trimming and J lost 3 bases; unmatched junction nucleotides: 6. The CDR3 reads CASSVTSSGSYTGELFF. CDR3 sequence (DNA): TGTGCCAGCAGCGTAACGTCTAGCGGGAGTTACACCGGGGAGCTGTTTTTT.

V is TRBV11-3 and J is TRBJ2-7, with TRBD1 matching 10 bases. The CDR3 extends over 16 amino acids. Germline V gene sequence: CDR1 SGHNT, CDR2 YENEEA. J gave up 4 bases and V 4 bases, and 10 bases lay outside the gene matches. CDR3 nucleotides: TGTGCCAGCAGCTCGAATTTTGGACAGGGGGATTACGAGCAGTACTTC. This sequence encodes CASSSNFGQGDYEQYF.

This clone was picked up a small number of times. This chain joins TRBV19 and TRBJ1-4; 9 nucleotides align to TRBD1. V lost 10 bases, J lost 8 bases, and 8 bases stayed unmatched. CDR1 is LNHDA, CDR2 SQIVND, per germline (reference sequence). The CDR3 contains 13 residues. The CDR3 loop reads CATSDRGVEKLFF. CDR3 DNA sequence: TGTGCCACCTCGGACAGGGGCGTAGAAAAACTGTTTTTT.

J is TRBJ2-7 and V is TRBV28, with D uncertain. Germline V gives CDR1 MDHEN, CDR2 SYDVKM. The CDR3 length is 12 residues. V was pared by 1 base and J by 2 bases, with 3 bases between. The CDR3 DNA follows: TGTGCCAGCAGTTTATACACCTACGAGCAGTACTTC. It is translated as CASSLYTYEQYF.

The genes are TRBV10-3 and TRBJ2-7; tentatively, D is TRBD2 (6 bases). V dropped 6 bases and J dropped 7 bases, with 10 bases sitting between them. There are 11 residues in the CDR3. CDR1 is ENHRY, CDR2 SYGVKD, per germline. The CDR3 DNA follows: TGTGCCATCAGCAACAGCGGGGAGCAGTACTTC. The encoded protein is CAISNSGEQYF.

The chain employs TRBV5-1 and TRBJ2-7; 15 nucleotides agree with TRBD2. Trimming took 4 bases from V and 0 from J; bases not matched to a gene: 11. Per the germline V gene, CDR1 is SGHRS and CDR2 is YFSETQ. The CDR3 contains 19 residues. Here the CDR3 DNA reads TGCGCCAGCAGCAGGTGGACTAGCGGGAGGGCCGCCGGCTCCTACGAGCAGTACTTC. This encodes CASSRWTSGRAAGSYEQYF.